This entry lists 4 T cell receptor beta chains sequenced from one sample in a study of control samples from healthy donors and cancer patients. The method was immunoSEQ multiplex PCR; TCRdb's version includes in-frame clones alone and lacks a portion of them. The table records 70,000 to 75,000 clones, roughly 91% of them present only once. What was sequenced was PBMCs. These receptors were taken from a man aged 55 to 70 with lung cancer.

The chain uses TRBV9 and TRBJ1-2; D may be TRBD1 (5 bases). CDR1 is SGDLS, CDR2 YYNGEE, per germline. Trimming left V 3 bases short and J 4 bases short, with 22 bases between. The length of the CDR3 is 17 residues. The CDR3 protein is CASSALDPGRRSYGYTF. The CDR3 DNA reads TGTGCCAGCAGCGCCCTTGACCCGGGACGGAGAAGCTATGGCTACACCTTC. Combining the CDR3 with reference TRBV9 and TRBJ1-2 gives the whole variable domain DSGVTQTPKHLITATGQRVTLRCSPRSGDLSVYWYQQSLDQGLQFLIQYYNGEERAKGNILERFSAQQFPDLHSELNLSSLELGDSALYFCASSALDPGRRSYGYTFGSGTRLTVV.

This chain links TRBV18 with TRBJ1-2; no clear D. Germline V CDR1 and CDR2: KGHSH, LQKENI. V was clipped by 3 bases and J by 4 bases, with 15 bases between them. The CDR3 runs 15 residues. The CDR3 loop is CASSPLGDKVYGYTF. The CDR3 DNA sequence: TGTGCCAGCTCACCCCTAGGCGACAAGGTCTATGGCTACACCTTC.

The V and J genes are TRBV5-4 and TRBJ2-1; D perhaps matches TRBD1 (5 bases). The CDR3 totals 15 residues. The germline gives CDR1 SGHNT, CDR2 YYREEE (reference sequence). The V and J ends lost 0 bases and 8 bases respectively, with 15 bases between them. CDR3 amino acids: CASSLVGARLDEQFF. DNA for the CDR3: TGTGCCAGCAGCTTGGTAGGGGCGCGATTGGATGAGCAGTTCTTC.

The V and J genes are TRBV18 and TRBJ2-5; TRBD1 agrees at 7 bases. Germline CDR1 is KGHSH and CDR2 is LQKENI. J lost 4 bases, V lost 2 bases, and 4 bases had no gene match. The CDR3 length is 14 residues. The CDR3, as DNA: TGTGCCAGCTCACCATTAAGGGGGCGAGAGACCCAGTACTTC. Its translation: CASSPLRGRETQYF.